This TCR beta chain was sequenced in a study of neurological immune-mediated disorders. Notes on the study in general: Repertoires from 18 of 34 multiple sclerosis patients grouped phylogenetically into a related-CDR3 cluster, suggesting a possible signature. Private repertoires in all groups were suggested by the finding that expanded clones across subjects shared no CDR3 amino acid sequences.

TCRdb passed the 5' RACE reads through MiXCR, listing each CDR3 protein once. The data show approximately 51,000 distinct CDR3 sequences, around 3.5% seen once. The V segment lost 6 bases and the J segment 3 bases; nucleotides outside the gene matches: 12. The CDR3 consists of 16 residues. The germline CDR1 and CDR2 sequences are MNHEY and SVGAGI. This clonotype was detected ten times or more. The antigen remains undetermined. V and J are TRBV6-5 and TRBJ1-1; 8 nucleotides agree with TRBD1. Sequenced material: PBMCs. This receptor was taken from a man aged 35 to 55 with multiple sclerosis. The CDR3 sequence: CASRRGTGVVDTEAFF. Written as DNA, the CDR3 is TGTGCCAGCAGACGTGGGACAGGAGTAGTGGACACTGAAGCTTTCTTT.